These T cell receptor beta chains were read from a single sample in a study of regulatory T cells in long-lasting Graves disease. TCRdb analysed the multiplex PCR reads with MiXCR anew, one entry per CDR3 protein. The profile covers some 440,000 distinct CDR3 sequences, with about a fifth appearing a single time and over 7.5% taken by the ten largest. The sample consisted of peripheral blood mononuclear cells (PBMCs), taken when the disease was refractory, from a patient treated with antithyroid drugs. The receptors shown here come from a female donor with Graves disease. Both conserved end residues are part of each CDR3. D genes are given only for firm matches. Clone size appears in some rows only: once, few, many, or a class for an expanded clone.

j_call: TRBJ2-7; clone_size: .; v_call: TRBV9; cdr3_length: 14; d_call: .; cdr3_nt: TGTGCCAGCAGCGGACAGGTCGAAGCCTACGAGCAGTACTTC; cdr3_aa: CASSGQVEAYEQYF
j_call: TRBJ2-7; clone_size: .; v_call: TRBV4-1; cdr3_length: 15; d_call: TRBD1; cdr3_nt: TGCGCCAGCAGCCAAGAGGACAGGGGCATGGACGAGCAGTACTTC; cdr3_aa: CASSQEDRGMDEQYF
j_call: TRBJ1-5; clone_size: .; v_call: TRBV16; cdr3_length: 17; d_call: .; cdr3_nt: TGTGCCAGCAGCCGCGCAAATCGGGGGGCAAGAAAAGGCGGCCAGCATTTT; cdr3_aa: CASSRANRGARKGGQHF
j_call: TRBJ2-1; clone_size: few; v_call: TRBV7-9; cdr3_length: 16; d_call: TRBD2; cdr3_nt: TGTGCCAGCAGCTTAGATGCTAGCGGGAGCGTCGATGAGCAGTTCTTC; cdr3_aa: CASSLDASGSVDEQFF
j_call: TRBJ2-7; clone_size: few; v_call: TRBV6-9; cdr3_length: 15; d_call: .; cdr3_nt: TGTGCCAGCAGTTTAACTAGCCAAGGGGCCTACGAGCAGTACTTC; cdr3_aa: CASSLTSQGAYEQYF
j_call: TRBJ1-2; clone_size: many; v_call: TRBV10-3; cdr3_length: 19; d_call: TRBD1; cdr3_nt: TGTGCCATCAGTGAGAACCCCACCAGGACAGGGAGCGTTAACTATGGCTACACCTTC; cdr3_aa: CAISENPTRTGSVNYGYTF
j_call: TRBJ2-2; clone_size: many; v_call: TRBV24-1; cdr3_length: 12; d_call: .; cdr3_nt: TGTGCCACTAGACTTCAGACCGGGGAGCTGTTTTTT; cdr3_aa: CATRLQTGELFF
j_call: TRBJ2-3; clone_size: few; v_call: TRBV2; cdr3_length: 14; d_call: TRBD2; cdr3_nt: TGTGCCAGCAGTGAAATAGCGGGAGCAGATACGCAGTATTTT; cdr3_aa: CASSEIAGADTQYF
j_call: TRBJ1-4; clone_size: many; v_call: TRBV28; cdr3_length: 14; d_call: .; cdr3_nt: TGTGCCAGCAGCGTACCCAGGGTTAGGGAAAAACTGTTTTTT; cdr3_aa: CASSVPRVREKLFF
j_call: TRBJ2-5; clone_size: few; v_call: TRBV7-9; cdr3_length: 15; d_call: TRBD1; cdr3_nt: TGTGCCAGCAGCTCGATACAGGGGGCCCAAGAGACCCAGTACTTC; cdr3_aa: CASSSIQGAQETQYF
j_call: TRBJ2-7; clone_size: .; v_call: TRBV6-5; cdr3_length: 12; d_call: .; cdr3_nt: TGTGCCAGCAGTTCGGTTTCCCACGAGCAGTACTTC; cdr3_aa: CASSSVSHEQYF
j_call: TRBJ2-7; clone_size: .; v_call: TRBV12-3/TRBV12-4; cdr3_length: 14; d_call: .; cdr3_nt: TGTGCCAGCAGTCTTTGGGGACTTGGCTACGAGCAGTACTTC; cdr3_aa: CASSLWGLGYEQYF
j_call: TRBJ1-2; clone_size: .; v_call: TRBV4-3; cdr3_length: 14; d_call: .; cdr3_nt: TGCGCCAGCAGCCAAGTTGACAGGCGCTATGGCTACACCTTC; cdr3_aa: CASSQVDRRYGYTF
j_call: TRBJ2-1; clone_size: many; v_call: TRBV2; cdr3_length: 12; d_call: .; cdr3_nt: TGTGCCAGCAGGGCACAGGGCCATGAGCAGTTCTTC; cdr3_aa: CASRAQGHEQFF
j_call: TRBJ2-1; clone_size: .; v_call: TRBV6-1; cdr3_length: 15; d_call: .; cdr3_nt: TGTGCCAGCAGGACCAGGGCCCTCTCCTACAATGAGCAGTTCTTC; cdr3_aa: CASRTRALSYNEQFF
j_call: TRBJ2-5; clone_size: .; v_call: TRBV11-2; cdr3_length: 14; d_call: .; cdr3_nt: TGTGCCAGCAGCGTCACGGGCCTTCAAGAGACCCAGTACTTC; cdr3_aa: CASSVTGLQETQYF
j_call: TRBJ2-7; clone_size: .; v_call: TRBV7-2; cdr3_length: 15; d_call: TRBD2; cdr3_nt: TGCGCCAGCAGCCAAGATACTAGCGGGATTTACGAGCAGTACTTC; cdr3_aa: CASSQDTSGIYEQYF
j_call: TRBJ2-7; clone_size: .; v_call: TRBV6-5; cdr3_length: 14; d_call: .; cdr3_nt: TGTGCCAGCAGTTACTCGAGTTTCGTCGCCGAGCAGTACTTC; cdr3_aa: CASSYSSFVAEQYF
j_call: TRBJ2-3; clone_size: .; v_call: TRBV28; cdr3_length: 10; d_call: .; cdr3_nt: TGTGCCAGCAGGCGGGATACGCAGTATTTT; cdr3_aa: CASRRDTQYF
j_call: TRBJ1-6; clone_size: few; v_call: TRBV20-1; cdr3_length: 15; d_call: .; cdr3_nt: TGCAGTGCTAGTTCCGGGTCTCTCTATAATTCACCCCTCCACTTT; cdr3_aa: CSASSGSLYNSPLHF
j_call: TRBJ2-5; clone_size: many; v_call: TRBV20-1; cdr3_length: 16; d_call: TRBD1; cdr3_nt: TGCAGTGCTCTCCCCGTCGACAGGGAGTCCCAAGAGACCCAGTACTTC; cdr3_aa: CSALPVDRESQETQYF
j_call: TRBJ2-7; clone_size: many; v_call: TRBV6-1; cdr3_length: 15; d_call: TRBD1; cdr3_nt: TGTGCCAGCAGCCAAGCAATCGGACAGGGATCCGAGCAGTACTTC; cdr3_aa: CASSQAIGQGSEQYF
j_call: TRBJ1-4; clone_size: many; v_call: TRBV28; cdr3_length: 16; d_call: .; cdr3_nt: TGTGCCAGCAGTTGGTATGACAGAAGGTCAAATGAAAAACTGTTTTTT; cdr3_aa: CASSWYDRRSNEKLFF
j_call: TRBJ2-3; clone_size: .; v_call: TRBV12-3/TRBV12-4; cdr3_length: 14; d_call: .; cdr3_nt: TGTGCCAGCGGTGATACAGGGAACACAGATACGCAGTATTTT; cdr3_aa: CASGDTGNTDTQYF
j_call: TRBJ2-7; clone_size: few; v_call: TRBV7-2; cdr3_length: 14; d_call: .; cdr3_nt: TGTGCCAGCAGCTTAGCTGGGGCCGGTTACGAGCAGTACTTC; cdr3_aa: CASSLAGAGYEQYF
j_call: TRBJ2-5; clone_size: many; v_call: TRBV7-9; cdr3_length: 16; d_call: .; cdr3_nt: TGTGCCAGCAGCCCCGGGACAACGACAAACCAAGAGACCCAGTACTTC; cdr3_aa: CASSPGTTTNQETQYF
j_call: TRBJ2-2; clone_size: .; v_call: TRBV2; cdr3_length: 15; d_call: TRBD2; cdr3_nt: TGTGCCAGCAGTGAAGCGCGCGGGGGAACCGGGGAGCTGTTTTTT; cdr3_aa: CASSEARGGTGELFF
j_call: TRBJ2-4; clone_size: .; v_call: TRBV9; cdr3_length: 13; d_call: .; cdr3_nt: TGTGCCAGCAGCGTAGGTTTATTAAACATTCAGTACTTC; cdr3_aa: CASSVGLLNIQYF
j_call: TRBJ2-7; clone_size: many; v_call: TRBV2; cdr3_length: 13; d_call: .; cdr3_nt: TGTGCCAGCAGTGAATCCGGGATCTACGAGCAGTACTTC; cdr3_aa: CASSESGIYEQYF
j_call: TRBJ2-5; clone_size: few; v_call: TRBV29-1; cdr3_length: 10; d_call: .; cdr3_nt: TGCAGCGTAGGGATCGAGACCCAGTACTTC; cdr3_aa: CSVGIETQYF
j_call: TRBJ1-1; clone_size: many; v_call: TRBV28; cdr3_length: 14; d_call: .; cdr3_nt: TGTGCCAGCAGTTCCCCAAGTTGGGGCACTGAAGCTTTCTTT; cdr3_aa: CASSSPSWGTEAFF
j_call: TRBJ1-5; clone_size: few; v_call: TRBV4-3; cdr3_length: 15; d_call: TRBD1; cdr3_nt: TGCGCCAGCAGCCAAGAGTGGGACAGTGTTCAGCCCCAGCATTTT; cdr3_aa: CASSQEWDSVQPQHF
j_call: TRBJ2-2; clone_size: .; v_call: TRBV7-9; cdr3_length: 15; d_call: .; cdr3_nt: TGTGCCAGCAGCACCCGGGCCGCTGGAGCCGGGGAGCTGTTTTTT; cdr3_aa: CASSTRAAGAGELFF
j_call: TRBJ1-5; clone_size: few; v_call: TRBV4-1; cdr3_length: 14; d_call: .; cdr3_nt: TGCGCCAGCAGCCCCCACACAGACAATCAGCCCCAGCATTTT; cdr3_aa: CASSPHTDNQPQHF
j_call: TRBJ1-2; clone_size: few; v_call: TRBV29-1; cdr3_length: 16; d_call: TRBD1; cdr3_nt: TGCAGCGTTCGCCGGGACAGACACAAATTAGACTATGGCTACACCTTC; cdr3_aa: CSVRRDRHKLDYGYTF
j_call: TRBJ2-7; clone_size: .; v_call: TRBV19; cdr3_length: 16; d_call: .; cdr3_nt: TGTGCCAGTAGTATAAAGCCCTCTCTCTGGACCCCCGAGCAGTACTTC; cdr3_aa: CASSIKPSLWTPEQYF
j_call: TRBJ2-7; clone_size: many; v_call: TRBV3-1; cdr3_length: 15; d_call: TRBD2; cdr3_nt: TGTGCCAGCAGCCATACTAGCGGGTCTTACTACGAGCAGTACTTC; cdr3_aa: CASSHTSGSYYEQYF
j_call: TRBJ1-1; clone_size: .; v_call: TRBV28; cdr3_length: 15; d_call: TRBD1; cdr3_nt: TGTGCCAGCAGCAATGAGGGACAGACCCCTCATGAAGCTTTCTTT; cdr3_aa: CASSNEGQTPHEAFF
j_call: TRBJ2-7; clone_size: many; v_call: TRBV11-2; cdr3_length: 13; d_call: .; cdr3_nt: TGTGCCAGCAGCTTCCCCGCCGGCTACGAGCAGTACTTC; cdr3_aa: CASSFPAGYEQYF
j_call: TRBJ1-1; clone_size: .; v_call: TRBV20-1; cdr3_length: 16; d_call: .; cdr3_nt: TGCAGTGCTGGGGACGTTCGAAAACCATTGAACACTGAAGCTTTCTTT; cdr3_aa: CSAGDVRKPLNTEAFF
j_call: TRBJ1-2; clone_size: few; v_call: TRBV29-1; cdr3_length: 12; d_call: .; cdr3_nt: TGCAGCGTTGGACAGACTAACTATGGCTACACCTTC; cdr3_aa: CSVGQTNYGYTF
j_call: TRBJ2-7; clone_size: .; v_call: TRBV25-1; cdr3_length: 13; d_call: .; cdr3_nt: TGTGCCAGCAGGGGGGGAGTCTCCTACGAGCAGTACTTC; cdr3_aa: CASRGGVSYEQYF
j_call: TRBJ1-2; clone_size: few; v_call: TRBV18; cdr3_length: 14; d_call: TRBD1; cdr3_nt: TGTGCCAGCTCAGAGGGACAGGGGGACTATGGCTACACCTTC; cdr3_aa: CASSEGQGDYGYTF
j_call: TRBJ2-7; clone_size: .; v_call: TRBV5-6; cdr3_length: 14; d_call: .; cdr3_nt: TGTGCCGGCAGCTACAGGGGAGGGGCCTACGAGCAGTACTTC; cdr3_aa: CAGSYRGGAYEQYF
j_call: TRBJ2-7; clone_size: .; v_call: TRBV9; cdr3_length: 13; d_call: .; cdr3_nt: TGTGCCAGCAGCGGCCTTAAGGGGCACGAGCAGTACTTC; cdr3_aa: CASSGLKGHEQYF
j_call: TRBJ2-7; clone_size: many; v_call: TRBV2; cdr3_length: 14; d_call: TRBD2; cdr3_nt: TGTGCCAGCAGTGGTTTAGCGGGAGCCGGCGAGCAGTACTTC; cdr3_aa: CASSGLAGAGEQYF
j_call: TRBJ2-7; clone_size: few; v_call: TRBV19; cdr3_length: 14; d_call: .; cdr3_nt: TGTGCCAGTAGTAGGGACATCGATGAATACGAGCAGTACTTC; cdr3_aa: CASSRDIDEYEQYF
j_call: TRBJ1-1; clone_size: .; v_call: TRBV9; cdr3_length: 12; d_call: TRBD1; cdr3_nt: TGTGCCAGCAGCGCACCGGGACAGCCGTTTTTCTTT; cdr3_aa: CASSAPGQPFFF
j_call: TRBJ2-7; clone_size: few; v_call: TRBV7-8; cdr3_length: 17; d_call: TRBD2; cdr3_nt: TGTGCCAGCAGTATCAGCCTCCGGGCTAGCGGGATCTACGAGCAGTACTTC; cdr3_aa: CASSISLRASGIYEQYF
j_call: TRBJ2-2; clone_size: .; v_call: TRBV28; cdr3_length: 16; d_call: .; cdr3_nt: TGTGCCAGCAGTTTGAGGGGGGTAGCGAACACCGGGGAGCTGTTTTTT; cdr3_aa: CASSLRGVANTGELFF
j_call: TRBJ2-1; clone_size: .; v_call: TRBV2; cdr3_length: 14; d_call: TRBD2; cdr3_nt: TGTGCCAGCAGTGGGGATAGCGGGAGCGATGAGCAGTTCTTC; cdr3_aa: CASSGDSGSDEQFF
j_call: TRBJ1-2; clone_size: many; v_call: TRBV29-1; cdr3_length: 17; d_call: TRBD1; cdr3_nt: TGCAGCGTTGAATCCTGGGACAGGGACGTTTTGAGCTATGGCTACACCTTC; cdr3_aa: CSVESWDRDVLSYGYTF